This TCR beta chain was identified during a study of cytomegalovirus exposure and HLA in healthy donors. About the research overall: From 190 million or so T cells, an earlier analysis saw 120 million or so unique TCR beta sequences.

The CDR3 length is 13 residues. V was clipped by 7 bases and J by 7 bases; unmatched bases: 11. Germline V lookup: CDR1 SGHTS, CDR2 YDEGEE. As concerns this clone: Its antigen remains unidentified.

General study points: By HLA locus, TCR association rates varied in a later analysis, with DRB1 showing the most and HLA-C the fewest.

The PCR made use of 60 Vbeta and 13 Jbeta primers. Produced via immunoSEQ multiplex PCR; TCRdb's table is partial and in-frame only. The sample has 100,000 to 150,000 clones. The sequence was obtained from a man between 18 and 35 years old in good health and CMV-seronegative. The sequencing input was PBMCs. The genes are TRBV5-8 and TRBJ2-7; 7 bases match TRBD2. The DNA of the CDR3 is TGTGCCAGCTCCCAGGGAGGGGCTGTAGAGCAGTACTTC. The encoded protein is CASSQGGAVEQYF.